This T cell receptor beta chain comes out of a study of blood T cell repertoires in COVID-19. This clone came up once. In the study's own analysis: Amplification of reference gene primers provided the estimated nucleated cell counts. Profiled with immunoSEQ multiplex PCR; TCRdb holds only in-frame clones, not every one. Clone size and the V and J calls come from that table; the DNA yielded D and trimming. Among 250,000 to 300,000 clones listed, around 80% were seen once. Germline assignment: CDR1 MNHNS and CDR2 SASEGT. CDR3 length equals 15 residues. V was pared by 3 bases and J by 7 bases, with 6 bases of the junction left unmatched.

The TCR sequence derives from a man aged 55 to 70 with acute or convalescent COVID-19. The sample taken for sequencing was peripheral blood. V usage is TRBV6-1 and J usage is TRBJ2-1; 10 bases agree with TRBD2. The CDR3 loop is CASSEERGGPNEQFF. CDR3 in DNA: TGTGCCAGCAGTGAGGAGCGGGGGGGCCCGAATGAGCAGTTCTTC.